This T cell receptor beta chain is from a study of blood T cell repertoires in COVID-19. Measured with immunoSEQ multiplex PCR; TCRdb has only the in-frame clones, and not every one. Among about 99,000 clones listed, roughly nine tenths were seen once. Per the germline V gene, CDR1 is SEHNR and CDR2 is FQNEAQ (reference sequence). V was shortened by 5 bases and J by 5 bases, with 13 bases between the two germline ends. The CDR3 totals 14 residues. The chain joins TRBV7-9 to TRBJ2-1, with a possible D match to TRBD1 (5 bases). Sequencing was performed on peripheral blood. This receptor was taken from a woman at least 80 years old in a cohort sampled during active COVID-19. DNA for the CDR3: TGTGCCAGCAGCGCAGGGTATTCGGACAATGAGCAGTTCTTC. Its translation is CASSAGYSDNEQFF.